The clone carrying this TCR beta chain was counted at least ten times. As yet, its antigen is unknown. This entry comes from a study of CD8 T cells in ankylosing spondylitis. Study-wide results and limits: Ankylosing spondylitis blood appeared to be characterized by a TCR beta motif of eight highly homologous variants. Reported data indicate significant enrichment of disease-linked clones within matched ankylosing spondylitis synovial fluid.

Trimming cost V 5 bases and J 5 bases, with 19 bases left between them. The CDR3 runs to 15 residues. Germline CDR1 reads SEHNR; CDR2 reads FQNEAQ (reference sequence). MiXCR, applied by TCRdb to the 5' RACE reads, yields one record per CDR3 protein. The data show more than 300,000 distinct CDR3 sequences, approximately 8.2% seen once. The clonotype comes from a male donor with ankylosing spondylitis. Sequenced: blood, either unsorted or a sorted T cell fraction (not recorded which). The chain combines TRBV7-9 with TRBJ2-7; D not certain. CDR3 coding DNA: TGTGCCAGCAGCCAAGCTTCATATCAGGTCGACGAGCAGTACTTC. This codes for CASSQASYQVDEQYF.